This paragraph covers one TCR beta chain sequence. Its antigen is undetermined. The record originates from a study of T-cell reconstitution after alpha-beta-depleted transplantation in children. Preparation of the TCRbeta library involved a method that used unique molecular identifiers. MiXCR, run by TCRdb on the PCR reads, gives a single entry per CDR3 protein. The data hold 300,000 to 400,000 distinct CDR3 sequences, with 15% to 20% observed a single time. Study-wide results and limits: The authors attributed T-cell counts and diversity one year after transplant mostly to newly produced T cells. Several hundred rapidly expanded clones from non-depleted graft cells reportedly supplied alpha-beta T cells about two months post-transplant.

Trimming removed 7 bases at V and 7 bases at J, with 17 bases between. The germline CDR1 and CDR2 sequences are SGHRS and YFSETQ. This CDR3 is 14 amino acids long. The material was PBMCs, mostly from graft donor cells, obtained 360 days after TCRalphabeta/CD19-depleted stem cell transplant. This chain connects TRBV5-1 to TRBJ1-4; tentatively, D is TRBD1 (6 bases). The receptor was isolated from a male patient between 2 and 15 years old who had a stem cell transplant for acute lymphoblastic leukemia, so the T cells may come from the graft donor. The CDR3 spells CASHPGAEGEKLFF. The CDR3 DNA reads as TGCGCCAGCCACCCGGGGGCGGAGGGTGAAAAACTGTTTTTT. Full variable domain (outside the CDR3, taken from reference TRBV5-1 and TRBJ1-4): KAGVTQTPRYLIKTRGQQVTLSCSPISGHRSVSWYQQTPGQGLQFLFEYFSETQRNKGNFPGRFSGRQFSNSRSEMNVSTLELGDSALYLCASHPGAEGEKLFFGSGTQLSVL.